This T cell receptor beta chain derives from a study of T cell responses to AZD1222 COVID-19 vaccine. Study-wide background: Second-dose intervals near 4 or 12 weeks were combined.

The CDR3 contains 15 residues. The junction had 9 bases not matched to a gene; V was cut back by 4 bases and J by 6 bases. Per the germline V gene, CDR1 is LGHDT and CDR2 is YNNKEL (reference sequence). Findings and limits, study-wide: Clonal diversity may have been underestimated in mostly white British donors. Reports indicate that nearly half of spike-specific TCRs are directed at unmutated variant regions.

Assay: immunoSEQ multiplex PCR; the TCRdb copy retains only in-frame clones and omits some. The table has 120,000 to 150,000 clones, 70% to 90% seen once. On this clone: Its antigen is currently unknown.

The sequence came from an adult in good health. Material: peripheral blood, obtained on day 0 of AZD1222 vaccination. The chain carries TRBV3-1 (or the pseudogene TRBV3-2) and TRBJ2-7; 10 bases match TRBD2. Here the CDR3 reads CASSPSPGLASEQYF. CDR3 in DNA: TGTGCCAGCAGCCCGTCCCCGGGACTAGCGAGCGAGCAGTACTTC.